Each of the 24 T cell receptor beta chains below was sequenced from the same sample in a study of cytomegalovirus exposure and HLA in healthy donors. The PCR used 60 Vbeta and 13 Jbeta primers. Method: immunoSEQ multiplex PCR; TCRdb's copy keeps in-frame clones and lacks some. The data show approximately 150,000 clones, more than 60% seen once. Material: PBMCs. The receptors here all came from a female donor in good health and CMV-seronegative.

The chain carries TRBV21-1 and TRBJ1-6; TRBD1 is taken as the D call from the table, unchecked against the DNA. TRBV21-1 is noted as a pseudogene. The CDR3 runs 15 residues. CDR3 amino acids: CASSKGQGILSPLHF. CDR3 bases: TGTGCCAGCAGCAAGGGGCAGGGAATTCTTTCACCCCTCCACTTT.

The chain employs TRBV28 and TRBJ2-5; TRBD1 matches 7 bases. The J call may be mistaken, given a closer DNA end match to TRBJ2-7. This CDR3 is 14 amino acids long. Germline V gene data show CDR1 as MDHEN and CDR2 as SYDVKM. Here the CDR3 reads CASTSVRGPYEQYF. CDR3 sequence (DNA): TGTGCCAGCACCTCAGTTAGGGGGCCCTACGAGCAGTACTTC.

V and J are TRBV4-1 and TRBJ1-1; 10 bases agree with TRBD1. The CDR3 runs to 14 residues. The germline gives CDR1 MGHRA, CDR2 YSYEKL. The trim removed 8 bases at V and 4 bases at J, leaving 7 bases unmatched. The CDR3 bases are TGCGCCAGCGCTAGGACAGGGGGGCCCACTGAAGCTTTCTTT. Translating it yields CASARTGGPTEAFF.

This clone has a handful of counts. The chain is built from TRBV7-9 and TRBJ1-1; weak D call: TRBD1 (5 bases). Germline V gene lookup returns CDR1 SEHNR and CDR2 FQNEAQ (reference sequence). The V end was cut by 1 base, the J end by 6 bases, with 9 bases between. The CDR3 consists of 13 residues. CDR3 protein: CASSLEGVPEAFF. As DNA, the CDR3 is TGTGCCAGCAGCTTAGAAGGGGTCCCTGAAGCTTTCTTT.

The rearrangement uses TRBV30 and TRBJ1-1, with D perhaps matching TRBD1 (5 bases). CDR3 length: 13 amino acids. Germline lookup yields CDR1 GTSNPN and CDR2 SVGIG (reference sequence). V was clipped by 1 base and J by 5 bases, with 11 bases between them. Here the CDR3 reads CAWSGQWGTEAFF. The CDR3 DNA reads TGTGCCTGGAGTGGACAGTGGGGTACTGAAGCTTTCTTT.

The chain has TRBV18 and TRBJ2-3; possibly TRBD2 for D (5 bases). Germline CDR1 and CDR2: KGHSH and LQKENI. This CDR3 contains 18 residues. V was cut by 4 bases and J by 4 bases, with 24 bases left in between. The CDR3 region has the DNA TGTGCCAGCTCACAACCTTTTTTGTCGGGAAGTAAGGCAGATACGCAGTATTTT. Translation: CASSQPFLSGSKADTQYF.

The rearrangement uses TRBV6-6 and TRBJ1-4; possibly TRBD1 for D (5 bases). This CDR3 is 14 amino acids long. V was trimmed by 3 bases and J by 1 base, leaving 6 bases between them. Germline CDR1 and CDR2: MNHNY and SVGAGI (reference sequence). The CDR3 coding sequence is TGTGCCAGCAGTTATAGGGGAACTAATGAAAAACTGTTTTTT. Its protein is CASSYRGTNEKLFF.

The chain links TRBV6-1 to TRBJ2-7; the match to TRBD1 covers 7 bases. Trimming at V came to 6 bases and at J to 6 bases, leaving 11 bases not matched to a gene. Germline V gene sequence: CDR1 MNHNS, CDR2 SASEGT. The CDR3 sequence is 14 residues long. As DNA, the CDR3 is TGTGCCAGCAGAAGGGACAGTGGATTCCGCGAGCAGTACTTC. Its translation is CASRRDSGFREQYF.

The rearrangement links TRBV9 to TRBJ1-1; TRBD1 aligns across 8 bases. Per germline, CDR1 SGDLS and CDR2 YYNGEE. The V gene end was trimmed by 4 bases and the J gene end by 1 base; junction bases not matched to a gene: 6. The CDR3 loop spans 15 amino acids. The CDR3 DNA reads as TGTGCCAGCAGCTTGACCGGGACAGGGAACACTGAAGCTTTCTTT. Amino acid sequence: CASSLTGTGNTEAFF.

The genes are TRBV6-6 and TRBJ2-7, with unresolved D. Germline V gives CDR1 MNHNY, CDR2 SVGAGI (reference sequence). This CDR3 spans 14 amino acids. V was clipped by 0 bases and J by 2 bases, with 8 bases between them. The CDR3 nucleotides read TGTGCCAGCAGTTACTCATACCCGGCCTACGAGCAGTACTTC. It is translated as CASSYSYPAYEQYF.

CDR3 DNA sequence: TGTGCCAGCAGCCACCGGGGAGTGAACACTGAAGCTTTCTTT. It specifies CASSHRGVNTEAFF. The V call is TRBV27, the J call TRBJ1-1, with unresolved D. Trimming took 6 bases from V and 0 from J, leaving 11 bases between them. The CDR3 runs 14 residues. CDR1 is MNHEY and CDR2 is SMNVEV in the germline V gene (reference sequence).

This rearrangement joins TRBV27 to TRBJ1-1; 8 bases are a match to TRBD1. From germline, CDR1 is MNHEY and CDR2 SMNVEV (reference sequence). The junction had 12 bases not matched to a gene; V was cut back by 5 bases and J by 7 bases. The CDR3 is 15 residues long. The CDR3 nucleotides read TGTGCCAGCAGTACAACCCGACAGGGGACCCGTGAAGCTTTCTTT. It yields the protein CASSTTRQGTREAFF.

The genes are TRBV5-1 and TRBJ2-4; 8 nucleotides line up with TRBD1. The CDR3 sequence is 16 residues long. Germline trimming cut 3 bases from V and 1 base from J; bases unmatched to any gene: 6. Germline loops: CDR1 SGHRS, CDR2 YFSETQ. This chain's CDR3 is CASSWDTGGAKNIQYF. CDR3 DNA: TGCGCCAGCAGCTGGGATACAGGGGGGGCCAAAAACATTCAGTACTTC.

V is TRBV25-1 and J is TRBJ2-6; no firm D call. Germline loops: CDR1 MGHDK, CDR2 SYGVNS. Trimming stripped 1 base from V and 0 bases from J, with 10 bases between. This CDR3 spans 17 amino acids. Written as DNA, the CDR3 is TGTGCCAGCAGTGAATCCCGACTGATCTCTGGGGCCAACGTCCTGACTTTC. It yields the protein CASSESRLISGANVLTF.

The V and J genes are TRBV6-6 and TRBJ2-1, with a weak D call TRBD1 (6 bases). The germline CDR1 and CDR2 sequences are MNHNY and SVGAGI (reference sequence). Trimming pared 8 bases from V and 8 bases from J, leaving 16 bases between. The CDR3 contains 13 residues. CDR3 region: CASGGVGRDEQFF. The CDR3 coding sequence is TGTGCCAGCGGGGGCGTCGGAAGGGATGAGCAGTTCTTC.

This sequence joins TRBV29-1 and TRBJ2-7; unclear D gene. CDR1 and CDR2 from the germline V gene are SQVTM and ANQGSEA. Trimming removed 4 bases at V and 2 bases at J, with 12 bases between. The CDR3 has 13 amino acids. The CDR3 region has the DNA TGCAGCGTTGTAGGCGGTGGCACCTACGAGCAGTACTTC. This translates into CSVVGGGTYEQYF.

V is TRBV4-1 and J is TRBJ2-5; no definite D call. The CDR3 length is 16 residues. Trimming left V 0 bases short and J 5 bases short, with 16 bases between. Looked up from germline, CDR1 is MGHRA and CDR2 is YSYEKL. Here the CDR3 reads CASSQDGLGQAETQYF. CDR3 sequence (DNA): TGCGCCAGCAGCCAAGATGGTTTGGGTCAAGCGGAGACCCAGTACTTC.

J is TRBJ1-1 and V is TRBV29-1; possible D gene TRBD1, 6 bases. V was cut by 5 bases and J by 3 bases, with 13 bases left in between. There are 13 residues in the CDR3. Germline loops: CDR1 SQVTM, CDR2 ANQGSEA. The CDR3 spells CSVWDTDDTEAFF. Here the CDR3 DNA reads TGCAGCGTTTGGGACACAGATGACACTGAAGCTTTCTTT.

The chain joins TRBV19 to TRBJ2-5; TRBD1 agrees at 8 bases. With V trimmed by 8 bases and J by 5 bases, 13 bases remained unmatched. Germline V gene lookup returns CDR1 LNHDA and CDR2 SQIVND (reference sequence). This CDR3 has 15 amino acids. The CDR3 protein is CASSDIAGGMETQYF. CDR3 sequence (DNA): TGTGCCAGTTCTGACATAGCAGGGGGCATGGAGACCCAGTACTTC.

The chain couples TRBV7-8 to TRBJ1-5; TRBD1 agrees at 8 bases. CDR3 length: 15 residues. V trimming: 4 bases; J trimming: 2 bases; junction bases outside the gene matches: 4. Germline CDR1 and CDR2: SGHVS and FQNEAQ. DNA for the CDR3: TGTGCCAGCAGCTCAGGGGGCGGTGGCAATCAGCCCCAGCATTTT. Translation gives CASSSGGGGNQPQHF.

The gene calls are TRBV6-1 and TRBJ2-7; TRBD2 matches 9 bases. This CDR3 contains 17 residues. V dropped 2 bases and J dropped 2; count of bases not matched to a gene: 10. Germline CDR1 and CDR2: MNHNS and SASEGT. CDR3 in DNA: TGTGCCAGCAGTGAAATTGGCGGGGCTAGCGGGACCTACGAGCAGTACTTC. It codes for CASSEIGGASGTYEQYF.

This clone was counted at least ten times. The chain has TRBV4-1 and TRBJ1-1; D gene uncertain. Trimming stripped 8 bases from V and 0 bases from J, with 13 bases between. There are 14 residues in the CDR3. CDR1 and CDR2 (germline): MGHRA, YSYEKL. The CDR3 DNA sequence: TGCGCCAGCGGGGTACTAGGGATGAACACTGAAGCTTTCTTT. As protein: CASGVLGMNTEAFF.

The V gene is TRBV4-1, the J gene TRBJ2-3; the match to TRBD2 covers 16 bases. CDR3 length: 21 amino acids. CDR1 and CDR2 from the germline V gene are MGHRA and YSYEKL. Trimming took 3 bases from V and 4 from J; bases not matched to a gene: 16. CDR3 nucleotide sequence: TGCGCCAGCAGCCATTTACCCGGGACTAGCGGGGGGGCATCAAAGGCAGATACGCAGTATTTT. It translates to CASSHLPGTSGGASKADTQYF.

V and J are TRBV23-1 and TRBJ2-7, with D perhaps matching TRBD2 (5 bases). TRBV23-1 is an open reading frame, and its role is uncertain. CDR3 length equals 15 residues. Trimming took 0 bases from V and 0 from J, leaving 9 bases between them. In nucleotides, the CDR3 is TGCGCCAGCAGTCAATCGTCGGGGAGCTCCTACGAGCAGTACTTC. Protein: CASSQSSGSSYEQYF.